Listed here are 16 T cell receptor beta chains from one sample, sequenced in a study of blood T cell repertoires in COVID-19. Generated by immunoSEQ multiplex PCR, the TCRdb table keeps only in-frame clones and is missing some. Of around 200,000 clones in the sample, 70% to 90% were seen once. The specimen sequenced was peripheral blood. These receptor sequences come from a woman older than 75 with acute or convalescent COVID-19.

This chain links TRBV28 with TRBJ2-3, with 9 bases aligning to TRBD1. Germline assignment: CDR1 MDHEN and CDR2 SYDVKM. CDR3 length equals 20 residues. Unmatched junction bases numbered 19, after V lost 2 bases and J lost 4 bases. The CDR3 bases are TGTGCCAGCAGTTTACTCCCCCCCGGGACAGGGTTCGGTTGGGCAGATACGCAGTATTTT. This sequence encodes CASSLLPPGTGFGWADTQYF.

This sequence joins TRBV5-1 and TRBJ1-4; 7 bases match TRBD1. CDR1 and CDR2 (germline): SGHRS, YFSETQ. V gave up 4 bases and J gave up 4 bases; unmatched junction bases: 4. The length of the CDR3 is 14 residues. The CDR3 DNA is TGCGCCAGCAGCCCCGGGACAGATAATGAAAAACTGTTTTTT. Protein: CASSPGTDNEKLFF. Variable domain in full (rest from reference TRBV5-1 and TRBJ1-4): KAGVTQTPRYLIKTRGQQVTLSCSPISGHRSVSWYQQTPGQGLQFLFEYFSETQRNKGNFPGRFSGRQFSNSRSEMNVSTLELGDSALYLCASSPGTDNEKLFFGSGTQLSVL.

This chain joins TRBV2 and TRBJ2-7; possibly TRBD2 for D (5 bases). Trimming removed 5 bases from V and 3 bases from J, with 11 bases in between. The germline CDR1 and CDR2 sequences are SNHLY and FYNNEI. The CDR3 has 13 amino acids. The CDR3 DNA follows: TGTGCCAGCAGTTTTCTTCGGGGCTACGAGCAGTACTTC. Encoded protein: CASSFLRGYEQYF.

The genes are TRBV2 and TRBJ1-2, with 7 nucleotides matching TRBD1. The junction had 8 bases not matched to a gene; V was cut back by 6 bases and J by 1 base. CDR1 SNHLY and CDR2 FYNNEI come from the germline V gene. The CDR3 sequence is 15 residues long. The CDR3 sequence: CASRDDRVLNYGYTF. CDR3 DNA sequence: TGTGCCAGCAGAGACGACAGGGTCCTTAACTATGGCTACACCTTC.

The chain uses TRBV15 and TRBJ2-1; TRBD1 is a possible D gene (6 bases). There are 14 residues in the CDR3. Trimming cost V 2 bases and J 9 bases, with 14 bases left between them. Germline V gene data show CDR1 as LNHNV and CDR2 as YYDKDF (reference sequence). CDR3 sequence reads: CATSRTQLGGEQFF. The CDR3 bases are TGTGCCACCAGCAGAACCCAGCTAGGGGGTGAGCAGTTCTTC.

This clone occurred once. This chain joins TRBV18 and TRBJ2-3, with TRBD2 identical over 7 bases. The germline V gene has CDR1 KGHSH and CDR2 LQKENI. V trimming: 3 bases; J trimming: 4 bases; junction bases outside the gene matches: 7. The CDR3 loop spans 15 amino acids. CDR3 sequence: CASSPPSGAPDTQYF. The CDR3 DNA follows: TGTGCCAGCTCACCCCCCAGCGGGGCCCCAGATACGCAGTATTTT.

The chain couples TRBV3-1 (or the pseudogene TRBV3-2) to TRBJ2-3; the D gene is possibly TRBD1 (5 bases). The CDR3 sequence is 14 residues long. The V and J ends lost 4 bases and 1 base respectively, with 9 bases between them. Germline V CDR1 and CDR2: LGHDT, YNNKEL (reference sequence). This CDR3 reads CASSLGHRTDTQYF. For the CDR3, the DNA is TGTGCCAGCAGCCTAGGACATCGCACAGATACGCAGTATTTT.

About this clone itself: The junction differs from germline at one of its ends, possibly a read error. V gene TRBV19 combines with J gene TRBJ2-1, with a tentative D call TRBD1 (5 bases). CDR1 and CDR2 (germline): LNHDA, SQIVND (reference sequence). The CDR3 extends over 13 amino acids. This CDR3 is CASSIRQYNERFF. In DNA, the CDR3 is TGTGCCAGTAGTATCCGACAGTACAATGAGCGGTTCTTC.

The CDR3 nucleotides read TGTGCCAGCAGCTCCAGGGGGCGGATTGAAAAACTGTTTTTT. It translates to CASSSRGRIEKLFF. The chain couples TRBV5-6 to TRBJ1-4; TRBD1 agrees at 8 bases. This CDR3 spans 14 amino acids. Germline V gene data show CDR1 as SGHDT and CDR2 as YYEEEE. Trimming removed 3 bases from V and 7 bases from J; junction bases left unmatched: 5.

This chain uses TRBV5-6 with TRBJ2-3; TRBD2 matches 11 bases. Losses at the gene ends were 4 bases for V and 6 bases for J; bases not matched to a gene: 7. This CDR3 region has 15 residues. Germline CDR1 and CDR2: SGHDT and YYEEEE. Written as DNA, the CDR3 is TGTGCCAGCAGCCCTAGCGGGAGGTTGAGGGATACGCAGTATTTT. It specifies CASSPSGRLRDTQYF.

V is TRBV29-1 and J is TRBJ2-5, with D unresolved. The CDR3 is made up of 12 amino acids. Germline lookup yields CDR1 SQVTM and CDR2 ANQGSEA. V was pared by 4 bases and J by 3 bases, with 9 bases between. CDR3 DNA sequence: TGCAGCGTTGTTGGCAGGAAAGAGACCCAGTACTTC. It yields the protein CSVVGRKETQYF. Drawing the rest from reference TRBV29-1 and TRBJ2-5, the complete variable domain is SAVISQKPSRDICQRGTSLTIQCQVDSQVTMMFWYRQQPGQSLTLIATANQGSEATYESGFVIDKFPISRPNLTFSTLTVSNMSPEDSSIYLCSVVGRKETQYFGPGTRLLVL.

The rearrangement joins TRBV5-6 to TRBJ2-3; D is ambiguous. Trimming took off 0 bases at V and 8 bases at J, with 10 bases between the two ends. CDR1 SGHDT and CDR2 YYEEEE come from the germline V gene. The CDR3 is made up of 13 amino acids. The CDR3: CASSLAATGTQYF. CDR3 DNA: TGTGCCAGCAGCTTGGCAGCGACTGGTACGCAGTATTTT. The full variable domain, in which reference TRBV5-6 and TRBJ2-3 provide the parts outside the CDR3, is DAGVTQSPTHLIKTRGQQVTLRCSPKSGHDTVSWYQQALGQGPQFIFQYYEEEERQRGNFPDRFSGHQFPNYSSELNVNALLLGDSALYLCASSLAATGTQYFGPGTRLTVL.

This clone was seen more than once but under ten times. The rearrangement joins TRBV11-3 to TRBJ2-3; TRBD1 agrees at 8 bases. CDR3 length: 17 amino acids. The J segment lost 3 bases and the V segment lost 5 bases, leaving 13 bases of the junction unmatched. The germline V gene encodes CDR1 SGHNT and CDR2 YENEEA. CDR3 sequence: CASSKGSGGPLTDTQYF. CDR3 DNA: TGTGCCAGCAGCAAAGGTTCAGGGGGCCCCCTGACAGATACGCAGTATTTT.

This chain uses TRBV15 with TRBJ1-1, with 11 bases aligning to TRBD1. CDR1 is LNHNV and CDR2 is YYDKDF in the germline V gene (reference sequence). The J segment lost 4 bases and the V segment lost 3 bases, leaving 7 bases of the junction unmatched. This CDR3 region has 16 residues. CDR3 sequence reads: CATSSLPGQGGTEAFF. The CDR3 DNA sequence: TGTGCCACCAGCAGCCTACCGGGACAGGGGGGCACTGAAGCTTTCTTT.

The gene calls are TRBV6-2 or TRBV6-3 and TRBJ2-7, with D perhaps TRBD2 (6 bases). V shed 4 bases and J shed 2 bases, with 15 bases lying between them. This CDR3 has 15 residues. The germline gives CDR1 MNHEY, CDR2 SVGEGT. CDR3 bases: TGTGCCAGCAGTTGGGCTCGGGAGCGCACCTACGAGCAGTACTTC. Translation: CASSWARERTYEQYF.

This rearrangement joins TRBV6-2 or TRBV6-3 to TRBJ2-5, with 10 positions matching TRBD2. V trimming: 2 bases; J trimming: 3 bases; junction bases outside the gene matches: 6. This CDR3 comprises 16 residues. Germline CDR1 and CDR2: MNHEY and SVGEGT. The CDR3 protein is CASSYGVLAGEETQYF. CDR3 nucleotide sequence: TGTGCCAGCAGTTACGGGGTCCTAGCGGGAGAAGAGACCCAGTACTTC.